This T cell receptor (beta chain) was sequenced in a study of blood T cells in healthy people across ages. CDR1 and CDR2 (germline): MNHEY, SVGAGI. This CDR3 spans 15 amino acids. The germline V and J ends were trimmed by 4 bases and 2 bases, with 12 bases remaining between them. Then a second PCR, running roughly 6 to 11 cycles, was carried out with a sample-barcoded 5' primer and a J-beta primer mix. TCRdb passed the 5' RACE reads through MiXCR, listing each CDR3 protein once. The sample carries some 550,000 distinct CDR3 sequences, around half recorded once. This clonotype was counted a single time.

This chain connects TRBV6-5 to TRBJ2-1, with a weak D call TRBD2 (5 bases). This TCR came from an elderly man in good health. Sequencing used blood. The CDR3 nucleotides are TGTGCCAGCAGTTTCGACGCGACTACCTACAATGAGCAGTTCTTC. This encodes CASSFDATTYNEQFF.